This is a list of T cell receptor beta chains from one sample in a study of cytomegalovirus exposure and HLA in healthy donors. Clones were sequenced by immunoSEQ multiplex PCR, and TCRdb holds only the in-frame ones, with some missing. The sample yields 90,000 to 150,000 clones, 77% seen once. The source material was PBMCs. Source of these receptors: a man in his late teens or twenties in good health and CMV-seropositive. The conserved cysteine and the conserved F or W are not part of the CDR3 here. The D gene is left open where the match is weak.

CDR3aa: ASSGRDRGNNEQF
v_gene: TRBV6-5
j_gene: TRBJ2-1
d_gene: TRBD1
len: 13

CDR3aa: ASSFGSGRGGEQY
v_gene: TRBV5-6
j_gene: TRBJ2-7
d_gene: -
len: 13

CDR3aa: ASSPREGAGYGYT
v_gene: TRBV4-1
j_gene: TRBJ1-2
d_gene: TRBD1
len: 13

CDR3aa: ASSYGGAYNEQF
v_gene: TRBV28
j_gene: TRBJ2-1
d_gene: TRBD2
len: 12

CDR3aa: TSSYGTGSSYEQY
v_gene: TRBV1
j_gene: TRBJ2-7
d_gene: -
len: 13

CDR3aa: AITGTSGSVYEQY
v_gene: TRBV10-3
j_gene: TRBJ2-7
d_gene: TRBD2
len: 13

CDR3aa: ASTERTGHEQF
v_gene: TRBV4-1
j_gene: TRBJ2-1
d_gene: TRBD1
len: 11

CDR3aa: ASTLMGTGGTEAF
v_gene: TRBV6-1
j_gene: TRBJ1-1
d_gene: TRBD1
len: 13

CDR3aa: ASSQVGVVYGYT
v_gene: TRBV4-1
j_gene: TRBJ1-2
d_gene: -
len: 12

CDR3aa: ASSPAGGWNGYT
v_gene: TRBV7-6
j_gene: TRBJ1-2
d_gene: -
len: 12

CDR3aa: ASSLQATSYEQY
v_gene: TRBV5-8
j_gene: -
d_gene: -
len: 12

CDR3aa: ASSIGYGVSGNTIY
v_gene: TRBV19
j_gene: TRBJ1-3
d_gene: -
len: 14

CDR3aa: ASSIHRPGGKGSYGYT
v_gene: TRBV19
j_gene: TRBJ1-2
d_gene: TRBD1
len: 16

CDR3aa: ASSHRGGAGGANVLT
v_gene: TRBV7-9
j_gene: TRBJ2-6
d_gene: TRBD2
len: 15

CDR3aa: ASSEMGGHNEQF
v_gene: TRBV6-1
j_gene: TRBJ2-1
d_gene: -
len: 12

CDR3aa: ASRTGASSGNTIY
v_gene: TRBV6-5
j_gene: TRBJ1-3
d_gene: TRBD1
len: 13

CDR3aa: ASSVGGHPSMGTEAF
v_gene: TRBV9
j_gene: TRBJ1-1
d_gene: -
len: 15

CDR3aa: ASSQDSGGSYNEQF
v_gene: TRBV4-2
j_gene: TRBJ2-1
d_gene: TRBD2
len: 14

CDR3aa: ARPPGQDHQPQH
v_gene: TRBV5-7
j_gene: TRBJ1-5
d_gene: TRBD1
len: 12

CDR3aa: ASSVQTYEQY
v_gene: TRBV2
j_gene: TRBJ2-7
d_gene: -
len: 10

CDR3aa: ASGLVVDRVDSPLH
v_gene: TRBV12-5
j_gene: TRBJ1-6
d_gene: TRBD1
len: 14

CDR3aa: ASSEFWLAEYNEQF
v_gene: TRBV6-1
j_gene: TRBJ2-1
d_gene: TRBD2
len: 14

CDR3aa: ASSSSGGWELF
v_gene: TRBV7-3
j_gene: TRBJ2-2
d_gene: TRBD1
len: 11

CDR3aa: ASSSGLKNTEAF
v_gene: TRBV7-9
j_gene: TRBJ1-1
d_gene: -
len: 12

CDR3aa: ASTRQVHGSPLH
v_gene: TRBV19
j_gene: TRBJ1-6
d_gene: -
len: 12

CDR3aa: ASSYYTGYGYT
v_gene: TRBV6-6
j_gene: TRBJ1-2
d_gene: -
len: 11

CDR3aa: AWTGVAKNIQY
v_gene: TRBV30
j_gene: TRBJ2-4
d_gene: -
len: 11

CDR3aa: ASRMGRSLARAEAF
v_gene: TRBV27
j_gene: TRBJ1-1
d_gene: -
len: 14

CDR3aa: ASSIGGGRTEAF
v_gene: TRBV19
j_gene: TRBJ1-1
d_gene: -
len: 12

CDR3aa: ASSQGAGRDGYT
v_gene: TRBV4-2
j_gene: TRBJ1-2
d_gene: -
len: 12

CDR3aa: ASSLLTGAFFSQH
v_gene: TRBV28
j_gene: TRBJ1-5
d_gene: TRBD1
len: 13

CDR3aa: ASSMGRVGTEAF
v_gene: TRBV19
j_gene: TRBJ1-1
d_gene: -
len: 12

CDR3aa: ASSPQGVGTNEQF
v_gene: TRBV18
j_gene: TRBJ2-1
d_gene: -
len: 13

CDR3aa: ASSLGSGGGDTQY
v_gene: TRBV7-2
j_gene: TRBJ2-3
d_gene: -
len: 13

CDR3aa: ASSRGQPGYGYT
v_gene: TRBV6-6
j_gene: TRBJ1-2
d_gene: TRBD1
len: 12

CDR3aa: ASSPIQGGSPLH
v_gene: TRBV9
j_gene: TRBJ1-6
d_gene: -
len: 12

CDR3aa: ASRATGANQPQH
v_gene: TRBV6-1
j_gene: TRBJ1-5
d_gene: -
len: 12

CDR3aa: ASKGKGSMNTEAF
v_gene: TRBV6-5
j_gene: TRBJ1-1
d_gene: -
len: 13

CDR3aa: ASSPGTGDGEQY
v_gene: TRBV7-2
j_gene: TRBJ2-5
d_gene: TRBD1
len: 12

CDR3aa: ASSMDRSSYNEQF
v_gene: TRBV28
j_gene: TRBJ2-1
d_gene: -
len: 13

CDR3aa: ASGGSREAQETQY
v_gene: TRBV10-2
j_gene: TRBJ2-5
d_gene: TRBD2
len: 13